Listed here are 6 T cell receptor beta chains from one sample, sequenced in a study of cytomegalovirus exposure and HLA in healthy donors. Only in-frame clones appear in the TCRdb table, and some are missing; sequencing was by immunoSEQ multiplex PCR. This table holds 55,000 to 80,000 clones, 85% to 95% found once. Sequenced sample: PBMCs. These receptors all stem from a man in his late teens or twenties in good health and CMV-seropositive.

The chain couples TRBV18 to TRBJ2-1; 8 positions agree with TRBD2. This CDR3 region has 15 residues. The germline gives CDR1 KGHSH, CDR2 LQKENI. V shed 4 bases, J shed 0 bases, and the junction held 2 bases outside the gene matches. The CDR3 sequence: CASSQSGSSYNEQFF. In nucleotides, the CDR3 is TGTGCCAGCTCACAAAGCGGGAGCTCCTACAATGAGCAGTTCTTC.

The CDR3 sequence is CASRGAVDTEAFF. The CDR3 region has the DNA TGTGCCAGCCGGGGGGCTGTGGACACTGAAGCTTTCTTT. The chain links TRBV7-3 to TRBJ1-1; possible D gene TRBD1, 6 bases. Between the trimmed V and J ends, which lost 8 bases and 3 bases, there was a span of 13 bases. Germline CDR1 is SGHTA and CDR2 is FQGTGA. The CDR3 length is 13 residues.

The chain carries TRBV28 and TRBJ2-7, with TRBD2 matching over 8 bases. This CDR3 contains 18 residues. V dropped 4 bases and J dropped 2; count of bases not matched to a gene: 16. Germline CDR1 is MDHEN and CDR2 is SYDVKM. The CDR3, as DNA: TGTGCCAGCAGTTCGGGCCGATTACTAGCGGCCTCCGCCTACGAGCAGTACTTC. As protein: CASSSGRLLAASAYEQYF.

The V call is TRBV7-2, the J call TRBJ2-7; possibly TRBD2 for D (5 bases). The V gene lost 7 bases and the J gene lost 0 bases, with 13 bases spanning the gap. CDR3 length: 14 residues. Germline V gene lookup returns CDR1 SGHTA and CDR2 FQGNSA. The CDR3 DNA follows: TGTGCCAGCAACCCCTCCCGGGACTCCTACGAGCAGTACTTC. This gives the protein CASNPSRDSYEQYF.

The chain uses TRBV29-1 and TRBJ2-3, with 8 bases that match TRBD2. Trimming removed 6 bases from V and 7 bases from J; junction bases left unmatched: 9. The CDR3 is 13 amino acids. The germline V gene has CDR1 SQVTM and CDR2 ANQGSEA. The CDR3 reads CSVISGNLNTQYF. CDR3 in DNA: TGCAGCGTGATTAGCGGGAACCTAAATACGCAGTATTTT.

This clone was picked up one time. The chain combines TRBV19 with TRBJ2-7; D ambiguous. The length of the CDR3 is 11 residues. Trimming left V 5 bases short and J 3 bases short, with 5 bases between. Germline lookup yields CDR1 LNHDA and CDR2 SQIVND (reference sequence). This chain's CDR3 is CASSQHYEQYF. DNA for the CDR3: TGTGCCAGTAGTCAACACTACGAGCAGTACTTC. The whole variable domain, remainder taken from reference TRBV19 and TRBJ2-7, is DGGITQSPKYLFRKEGQNVTLSCEQNLNHDAMYWYRQDPGQGLRLIYYSQIVNDFQKGDIAEGYSVSREKKESFPLTVTSAQKNPTAFYLCASSQHYEQYFGPGTRLTVT.